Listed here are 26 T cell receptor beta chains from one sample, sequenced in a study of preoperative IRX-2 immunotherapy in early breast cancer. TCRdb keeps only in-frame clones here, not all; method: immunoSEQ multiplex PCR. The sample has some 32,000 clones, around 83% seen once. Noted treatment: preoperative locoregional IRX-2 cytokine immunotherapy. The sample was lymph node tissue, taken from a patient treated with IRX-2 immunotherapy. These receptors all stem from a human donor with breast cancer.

CDR3 nucleotide sequence: TGTGCCAGTACGTGGGCAGGGGGCGGCAATCAGCCCCAGCATTTT. This sequence encodes CASTWAGGGNQPQHF. V and J are TRBV19 and TRBJ1-5; 8 positions agree with TRBD1. From germline, CDR1 is LNHDA and CDR2 SQIVND (reference sequence). After removal of 7 bases from V and 2 bases from J, the junction contained 7 bases not matched to a gene. CDR3 size: 15 residues.

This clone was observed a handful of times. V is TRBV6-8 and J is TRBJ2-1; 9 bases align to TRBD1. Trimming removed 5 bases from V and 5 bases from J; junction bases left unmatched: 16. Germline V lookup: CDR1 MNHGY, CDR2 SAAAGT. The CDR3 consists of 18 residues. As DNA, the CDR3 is TGTGCCAGCAGTCAACCCGCCTGGACAGGGGCCTTCCACAATGAGCAGTTCTTC. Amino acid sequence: CASSQPAWTGAFHNEQFF.

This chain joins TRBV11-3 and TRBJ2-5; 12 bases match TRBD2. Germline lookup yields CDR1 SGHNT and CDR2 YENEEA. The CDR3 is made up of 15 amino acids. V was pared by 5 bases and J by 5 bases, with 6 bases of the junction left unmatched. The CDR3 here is CASSLLAGGGETQYF. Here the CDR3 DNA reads TGTGCCAGCAGCCTACTAGCGGGAGGTGGGGAGACCCAGTACTTC.

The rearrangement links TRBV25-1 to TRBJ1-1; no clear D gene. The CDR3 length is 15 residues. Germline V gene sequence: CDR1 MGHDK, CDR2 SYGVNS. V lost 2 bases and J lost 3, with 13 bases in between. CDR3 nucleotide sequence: TGTGCCAGCAGTGAAGTAGAGCGGGGAGACACTGAAGCTTTCTTT. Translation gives CASSEVERGDTEAFF.

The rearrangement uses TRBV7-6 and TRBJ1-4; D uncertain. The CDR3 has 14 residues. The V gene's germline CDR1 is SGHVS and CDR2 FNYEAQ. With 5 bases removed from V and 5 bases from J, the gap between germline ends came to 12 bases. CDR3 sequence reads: CASSRGSGNEKLFF. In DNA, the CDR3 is TGTGCCAGCAGCCGAGGGAGTGGGAATGAAAAACTGTTTTTT.

The CDR3 DNA follows: TGTGCCAGCAGCCAAGCCGGGGGCCGAAACACCGGGGAGCTGTTTTTT. Its translation is CASSQAGGRNTGELFF. The J gene is TRBJ2-2, the V gene TRBV11-1; D possibly uses TRBD1 or TRBD2 (6 bases each). The CDR3 totals 16 residues. The ends were cut back, 5 bases at V and 2 bases at J, with 15 bases in the middle. Germline V gene data show CDR1 as SGHAT and CDR2 as FQDESV (reference sequence).

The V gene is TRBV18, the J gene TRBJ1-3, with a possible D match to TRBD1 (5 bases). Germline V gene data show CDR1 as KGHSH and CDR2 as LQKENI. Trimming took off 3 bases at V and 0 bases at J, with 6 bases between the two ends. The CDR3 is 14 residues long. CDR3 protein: CASSPGDSGNTIYF. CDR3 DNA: TGTGCCAGCTCACCGGGGGACTCTGGAAACACCATATATTTT.

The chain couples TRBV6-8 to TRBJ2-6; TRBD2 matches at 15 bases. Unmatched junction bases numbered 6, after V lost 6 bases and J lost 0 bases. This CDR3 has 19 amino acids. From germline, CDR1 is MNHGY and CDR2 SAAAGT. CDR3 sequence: CASRGLAGGLISGANVLTF. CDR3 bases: TGTGCCAGCAGGGGACTAGCGGGAGGATTAATCTCTGGGGCCAACGTCCTGACTTTC.

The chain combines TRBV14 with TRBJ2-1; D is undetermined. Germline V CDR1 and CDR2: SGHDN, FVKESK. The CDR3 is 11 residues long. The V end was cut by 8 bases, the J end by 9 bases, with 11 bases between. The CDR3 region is CASSPQAEQFF. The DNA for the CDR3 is TGTGCCAGCTCACCCCAAGCTGAGCAGTTCTTC.

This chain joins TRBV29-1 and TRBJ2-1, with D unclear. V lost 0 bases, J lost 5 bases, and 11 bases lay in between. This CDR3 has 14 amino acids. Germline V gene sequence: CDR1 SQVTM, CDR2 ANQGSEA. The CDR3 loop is CSVEDTRHNNEQFF. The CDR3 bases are TGCAGCGTTGAAGATACGAGACACAACAATGAGCAGTTCTTC.

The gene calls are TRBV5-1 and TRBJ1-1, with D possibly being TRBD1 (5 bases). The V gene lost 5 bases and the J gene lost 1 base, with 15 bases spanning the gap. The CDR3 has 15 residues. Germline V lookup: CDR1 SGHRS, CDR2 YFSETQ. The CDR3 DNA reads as TGCGCCAGCAGTCGATTGGGACGGCGGAACACTGAAGCTTTCTTT. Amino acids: CASSRLGRRNTEAFF.

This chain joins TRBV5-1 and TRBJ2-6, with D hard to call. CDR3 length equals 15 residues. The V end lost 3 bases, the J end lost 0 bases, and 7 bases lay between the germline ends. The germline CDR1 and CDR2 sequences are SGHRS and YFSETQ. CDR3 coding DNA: TGCGCCAGCAGCTCCACAGTCTCTGGGGCCAACGTCCTGACTTTC. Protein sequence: CASSSTVSGANVLTF.

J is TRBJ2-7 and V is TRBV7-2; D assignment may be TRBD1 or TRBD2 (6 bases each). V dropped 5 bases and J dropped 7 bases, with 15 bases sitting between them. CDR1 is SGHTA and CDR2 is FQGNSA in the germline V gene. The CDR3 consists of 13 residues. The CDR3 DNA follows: TGTGCCAGCAGCCACCGGAGGGGGTGGGAGCAGTACTTC. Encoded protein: CASSHRRGWEQYF.

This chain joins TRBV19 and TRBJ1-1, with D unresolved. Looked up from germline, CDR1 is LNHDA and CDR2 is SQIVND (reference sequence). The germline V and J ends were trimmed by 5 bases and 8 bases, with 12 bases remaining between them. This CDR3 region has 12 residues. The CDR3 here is CASSPSPGEAFF. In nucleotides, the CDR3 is TGTGCCAGTAGTCCCAGTCCGGGGGAAGCTTTCTTT.

This CDR3 is CASRFTGGSYEQYF. The CDR3 DNA is TGTGCCAGCAGATTTACAGGGGGCTCCTACGAGCAGTACTTC. This chain joins TRBV28 and TRBJ2-7; 8 bases align to TRBD1. The trim removed 6 bases at V and 0 bases at J, leaving 4 bases unmatched. In germline, CDR1 is MDHEN, CDR2 SYDVKM. There are 14 residues in the CDR3.

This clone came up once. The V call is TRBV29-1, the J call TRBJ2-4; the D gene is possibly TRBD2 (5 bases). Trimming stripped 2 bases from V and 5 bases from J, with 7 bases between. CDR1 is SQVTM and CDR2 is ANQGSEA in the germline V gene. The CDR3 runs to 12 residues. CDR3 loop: CSVEWGENIQYF. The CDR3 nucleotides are TGCAGCGTTGAATGGGGAGAAAACATTCAGTACTTC.

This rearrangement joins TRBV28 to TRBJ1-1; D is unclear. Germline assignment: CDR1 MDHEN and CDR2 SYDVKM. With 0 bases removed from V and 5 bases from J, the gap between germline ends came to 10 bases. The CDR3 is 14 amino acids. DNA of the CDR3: TGTGCCAGCAGTTTATGGACCGCCGGAACTGAAGCTTTCTTT. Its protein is CASSLWTAGTEAFF.

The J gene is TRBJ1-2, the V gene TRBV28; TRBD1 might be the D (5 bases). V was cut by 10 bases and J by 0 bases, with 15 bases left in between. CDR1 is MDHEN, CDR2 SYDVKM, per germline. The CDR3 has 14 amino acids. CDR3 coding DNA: TGTGCCACCAGAATGAGGGACCCTAACTATGGCTACACCTTC. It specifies CATRMRDPNYGYTF.

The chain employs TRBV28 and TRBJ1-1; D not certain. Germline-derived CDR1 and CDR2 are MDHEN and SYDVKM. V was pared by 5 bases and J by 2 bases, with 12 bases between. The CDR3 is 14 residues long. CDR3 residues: CASSQPRSNTEAFF. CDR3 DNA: TGTGCCAGCAGTCAGCCCCGGAGTAACACTGAAGCTTTCTTT.

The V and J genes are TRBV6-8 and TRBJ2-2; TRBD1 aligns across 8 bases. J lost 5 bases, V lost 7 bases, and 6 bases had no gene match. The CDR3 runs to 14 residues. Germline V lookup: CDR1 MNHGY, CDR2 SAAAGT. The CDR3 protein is CASTATGVTGELFF. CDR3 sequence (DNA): TGTGCCAGCACCGCGACAGGGGTGACCGGGGAGCTGTTTTTT.

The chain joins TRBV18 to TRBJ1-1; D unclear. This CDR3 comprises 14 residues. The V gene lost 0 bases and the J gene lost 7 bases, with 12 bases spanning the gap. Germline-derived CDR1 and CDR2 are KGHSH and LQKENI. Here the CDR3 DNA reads TGTGCCAGCTCACCACCGAATGGGGATGGTGAAGCTTTCTTT. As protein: CASSPPNGDGEAFF.

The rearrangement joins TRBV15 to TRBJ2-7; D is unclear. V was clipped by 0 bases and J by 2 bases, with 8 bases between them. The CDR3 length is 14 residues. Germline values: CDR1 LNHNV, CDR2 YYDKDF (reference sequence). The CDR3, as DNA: TGTGCCACCAGCAGAGATTTGCAGCCCTACGAGCAGTACTTC. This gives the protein CATSRDLQPYEQYF.

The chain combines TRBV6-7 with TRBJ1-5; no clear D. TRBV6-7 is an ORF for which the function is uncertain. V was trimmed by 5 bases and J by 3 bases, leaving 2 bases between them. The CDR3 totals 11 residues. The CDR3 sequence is CASSNNQPQHF. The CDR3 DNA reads TGTGCCAGCAGTAACAATCAGCCCCAGCATTTT.

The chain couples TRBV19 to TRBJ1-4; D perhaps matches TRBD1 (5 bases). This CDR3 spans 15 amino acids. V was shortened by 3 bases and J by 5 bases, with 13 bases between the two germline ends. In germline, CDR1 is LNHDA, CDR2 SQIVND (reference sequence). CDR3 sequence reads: CASSMNSAGNEKLFF. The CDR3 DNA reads TGTGCCAGTAGTATGAATTCAGCAGGGAATGAAAAACTGTTTTTT.

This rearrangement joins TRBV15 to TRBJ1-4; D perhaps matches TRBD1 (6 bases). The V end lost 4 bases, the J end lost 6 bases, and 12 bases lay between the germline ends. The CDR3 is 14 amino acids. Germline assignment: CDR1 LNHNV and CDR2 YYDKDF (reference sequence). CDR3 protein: CATSTDRLHEKLFF. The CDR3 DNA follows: TGTGCCACCAGCACAGACAGGCTTCATGAAAAACTGTTTTTT.

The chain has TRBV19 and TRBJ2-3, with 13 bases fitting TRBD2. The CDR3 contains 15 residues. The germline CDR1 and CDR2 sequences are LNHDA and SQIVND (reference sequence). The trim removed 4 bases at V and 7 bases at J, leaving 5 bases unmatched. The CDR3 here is CASSKLAGGLNTQYF. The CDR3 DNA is TGTGCCAGTAGTAAACTAGCGGGAGGGCTCAATACGCAGTATTTT. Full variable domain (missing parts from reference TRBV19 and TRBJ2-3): DGGITQSPKYLFRKEGQNVTLSCEQNLNHDAMYWYRQDPGQGLRLIYYSQIVNDFQKGDIAEGYSVSREKKESFPLTVTSAQKNPTAFYLCASSKLAGGLNTQYFGPGTRLTVL.